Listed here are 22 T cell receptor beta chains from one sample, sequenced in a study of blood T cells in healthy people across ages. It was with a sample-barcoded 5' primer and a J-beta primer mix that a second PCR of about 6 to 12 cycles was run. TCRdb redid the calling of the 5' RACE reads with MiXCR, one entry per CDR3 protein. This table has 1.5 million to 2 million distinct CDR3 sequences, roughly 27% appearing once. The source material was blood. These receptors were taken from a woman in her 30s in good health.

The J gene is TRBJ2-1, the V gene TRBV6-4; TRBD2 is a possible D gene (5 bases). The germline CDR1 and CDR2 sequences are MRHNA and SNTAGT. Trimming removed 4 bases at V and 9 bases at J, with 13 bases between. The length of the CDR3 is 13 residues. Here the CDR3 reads CASSGELGGEQFF. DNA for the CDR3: TGTGCCAGCAGTGGGGAATTAGGAGGTGAGCAGTTCTTC.

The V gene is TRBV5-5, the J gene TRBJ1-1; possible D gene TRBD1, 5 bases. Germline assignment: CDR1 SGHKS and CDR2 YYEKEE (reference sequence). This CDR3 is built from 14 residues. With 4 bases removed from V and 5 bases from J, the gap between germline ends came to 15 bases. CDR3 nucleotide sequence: TGTGCCAGCAGCCCCTGGGACGGTCTGACTGAAGCTTTCTTT. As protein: CASSPWDGLTEAFF.

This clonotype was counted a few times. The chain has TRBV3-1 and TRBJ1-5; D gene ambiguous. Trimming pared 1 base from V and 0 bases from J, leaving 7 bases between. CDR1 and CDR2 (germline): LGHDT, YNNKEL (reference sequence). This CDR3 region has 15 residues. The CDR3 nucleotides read TGTGCCAGCAGCCAAGGGACGGATAGCAATCAGCCCCAGCATTTT. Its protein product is CASSQGTDSNQPQHF.

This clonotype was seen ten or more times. The CDR3 DNA sequence: TGTGCCAGCAGCTATGACCAGAGAAACACTGAAGCTTTCTTT. It encodes CASSYDQRNTEAFF. The chain recombines TRBV7-2 with TRBJ1-1; D is ambiguous. Looked up from germline, CDR1 is SGHTA and CDR2 is FQGNSA. The CDR3 totals 14 residues. Trimming took 4 bases from V and 2 from J, leaving 11 bases between them.

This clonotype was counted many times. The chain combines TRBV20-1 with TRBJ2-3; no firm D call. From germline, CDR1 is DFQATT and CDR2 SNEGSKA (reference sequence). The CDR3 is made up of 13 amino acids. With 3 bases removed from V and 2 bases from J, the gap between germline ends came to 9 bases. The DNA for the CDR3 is TGCAGTGCTAGTAGGACCGTCACAGATACGCAGTATTTT. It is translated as CSASRTVTDTQYF.

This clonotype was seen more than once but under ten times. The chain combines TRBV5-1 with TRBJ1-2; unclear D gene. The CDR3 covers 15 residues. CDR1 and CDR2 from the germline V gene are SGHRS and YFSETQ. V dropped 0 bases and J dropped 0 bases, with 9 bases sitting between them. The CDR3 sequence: CASSLGRTANYGYTF. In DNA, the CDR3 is TGCGCCAGCAGCTTGGGGAGGACCGCTAACTATGGCTACACCTTC.

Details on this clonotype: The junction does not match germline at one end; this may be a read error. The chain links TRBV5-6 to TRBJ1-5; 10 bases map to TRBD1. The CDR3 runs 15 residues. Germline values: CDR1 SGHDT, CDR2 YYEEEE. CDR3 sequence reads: CASSGGQGLDQPQHF. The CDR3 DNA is TGTGCCAGCAGCGGGGGACAGGGGCTCGATCAGCCTCAGCATTTT.

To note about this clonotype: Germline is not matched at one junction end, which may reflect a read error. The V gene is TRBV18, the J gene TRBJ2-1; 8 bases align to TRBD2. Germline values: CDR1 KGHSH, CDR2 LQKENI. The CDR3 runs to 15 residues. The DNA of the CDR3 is TGTGCCAGCTCACCCCGGGAGGGCTCCTACAATGAGCAGGTCTTC. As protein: CASSPREGSYNEQVF. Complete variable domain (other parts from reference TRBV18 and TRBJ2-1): NAGVMQNPRHLVRRRGQEARLRCSPMKGHSHVYWYRQLPEEGLKFMVYLQKENIIDESGMPKERFSAEFPKEGPSILRIQQVVRGDSAAYFCASSPREGSYNEQVFGPGTRLTVL.

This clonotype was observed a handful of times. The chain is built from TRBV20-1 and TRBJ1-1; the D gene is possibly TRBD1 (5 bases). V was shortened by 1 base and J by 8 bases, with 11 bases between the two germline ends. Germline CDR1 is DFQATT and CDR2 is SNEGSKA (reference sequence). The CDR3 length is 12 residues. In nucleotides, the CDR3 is TGCAGTGCTAGAGGGGGGGACCAAGAAGCTTTCTTT. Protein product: CSARGGDQEAFF.

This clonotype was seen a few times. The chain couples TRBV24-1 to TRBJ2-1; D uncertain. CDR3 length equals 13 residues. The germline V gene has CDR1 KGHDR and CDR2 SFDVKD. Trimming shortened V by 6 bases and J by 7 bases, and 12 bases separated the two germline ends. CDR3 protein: CATSPSVVNEQFF. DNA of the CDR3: TGTGCCACCAGTCCATCTGTGGTAAATGAGCAGTTCTTC.

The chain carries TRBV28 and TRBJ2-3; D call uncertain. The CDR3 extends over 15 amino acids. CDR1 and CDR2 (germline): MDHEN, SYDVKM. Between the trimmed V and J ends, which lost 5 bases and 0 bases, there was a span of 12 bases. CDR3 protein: CASSPIGSSTDTQYF. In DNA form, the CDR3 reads TGTGCCAGCAGTCCCATAGGGTCTAGCACAGATACGCAGTATTTT.

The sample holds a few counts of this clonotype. The chain's CDR3 is CASSITGADQYF. Written as DNA, the CDR3 is TGTGCCAGCAGTATCACAGGGGCCGATCAGTACTTC. This rearrangement joins TRBV12-3 or TRBV12-4 to TRBJ2-7; 7 bases match TRBD1. The CDR3 runs to 12 residues. V shed 5 bases and J 10 bases; nucleotides not matched to a gene: 8.

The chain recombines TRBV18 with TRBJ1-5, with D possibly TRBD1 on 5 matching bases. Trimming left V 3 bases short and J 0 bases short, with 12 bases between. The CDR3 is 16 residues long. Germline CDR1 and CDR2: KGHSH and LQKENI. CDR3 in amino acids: CASSPEGRVSNQPQHF. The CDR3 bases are TGTGCCAGCTCACCTGAGGGCAGGGTTAGCAATCAGCCCCAGCATTTT. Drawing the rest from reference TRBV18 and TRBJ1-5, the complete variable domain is NAGVMQNPRHLVRRRGQEARLRCSPMKGHSHVYWYRQLPEEGLKFMVYLQKENIIDESGMPKERFSAEFPKEGPSILRIQQVVRGDSAAYFCASSPEGRVSNQPQHFGDGTRLSIL.

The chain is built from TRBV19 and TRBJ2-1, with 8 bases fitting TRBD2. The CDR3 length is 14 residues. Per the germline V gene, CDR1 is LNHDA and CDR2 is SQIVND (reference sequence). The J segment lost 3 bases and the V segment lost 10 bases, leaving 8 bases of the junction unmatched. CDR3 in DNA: TGTGCCACGAAGCGGGAGCTGGTCTACAATGAGCAGTTCTTC. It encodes CATKRELVYNEQFF.

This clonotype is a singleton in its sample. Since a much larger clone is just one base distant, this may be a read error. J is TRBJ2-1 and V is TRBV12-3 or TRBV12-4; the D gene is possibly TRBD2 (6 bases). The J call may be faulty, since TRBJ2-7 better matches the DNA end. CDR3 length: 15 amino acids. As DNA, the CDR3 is TGTGCCAGCAGGTGGGACTCCCGGGCGGGCAATGAGCAGTACTTC. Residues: CASRWDSRAGNEQYF.

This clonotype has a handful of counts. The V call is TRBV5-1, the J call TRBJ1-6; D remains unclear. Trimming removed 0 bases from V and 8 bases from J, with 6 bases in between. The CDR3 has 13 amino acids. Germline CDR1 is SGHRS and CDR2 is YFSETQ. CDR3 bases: TGCGCCAGCAGCTTGGGCCTCGATTCACCCCTCCACTTT. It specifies CASSLGLDSPLHF.

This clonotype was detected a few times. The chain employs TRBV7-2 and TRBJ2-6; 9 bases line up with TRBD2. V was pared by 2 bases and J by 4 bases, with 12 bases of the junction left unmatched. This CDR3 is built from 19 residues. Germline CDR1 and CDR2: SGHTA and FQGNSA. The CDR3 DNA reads TGTGCCAGCAGCTTATATTACGTACTAGCGGGCTCCGGGGCCAACGTCCTGACTTTC. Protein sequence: CASSLYYVLAGSGANVLTF.

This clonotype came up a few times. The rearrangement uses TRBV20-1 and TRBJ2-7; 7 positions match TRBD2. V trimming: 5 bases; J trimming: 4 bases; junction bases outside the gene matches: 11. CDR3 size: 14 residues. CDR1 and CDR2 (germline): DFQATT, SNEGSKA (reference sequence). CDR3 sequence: CSASAGGSVYEQYF. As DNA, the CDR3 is TGCAGTGCTTCCGCCGGCGGGAGTGTTTACGAGCAGTACTTC.

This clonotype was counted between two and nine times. DNA of the CDR3: TGTGCCAGCAGCTCCTGGACAGGTAGCACAGATACGCAGTATTTT. Amino acid sequence: CASSSWTGSTDTQYF. V is TRBV7-9 and J is TRBJ2-3; 7 nucleotides line up with TRBD1. The trim removed 4 bases at V and 0 bases at J, leaving 4 bases unmatched. Per germline, CDR1 SEHNR and CDR2 FQNEAQ (reference sequence). This CDR3 has 15 residues. The full variable domain, rest sourced from reference TRBV7-9 and TRBJ2-3, is DTGVSQNPRHKITKRGQNVTFRCDPISEHNRLYWYRQTLGQGPEFLTYFQNEAQLEKSRLLSDRFSAERPKGSFSTLEIQRTEQGDSAMYLCASSSWTGSTDTQYFGPGTRLTVL.

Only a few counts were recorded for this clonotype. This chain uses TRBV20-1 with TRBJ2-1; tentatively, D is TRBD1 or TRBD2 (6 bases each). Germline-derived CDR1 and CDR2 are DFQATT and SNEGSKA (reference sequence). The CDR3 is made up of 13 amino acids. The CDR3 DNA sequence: TGCCTACCGGGGGCCCCCTCCTACAATGAGCAGTTCTTC. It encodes CLPGAPSYNEQFF.

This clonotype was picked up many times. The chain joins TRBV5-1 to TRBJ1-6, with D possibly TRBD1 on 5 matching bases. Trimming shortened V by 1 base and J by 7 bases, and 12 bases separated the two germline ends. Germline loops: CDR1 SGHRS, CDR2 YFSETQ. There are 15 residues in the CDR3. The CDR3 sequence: CASSLLGGTNSPLHF. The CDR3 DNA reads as TGCGCCAGCAGCTTGTTGGGAGGGACGAATTCACCCCTCCACTTT.

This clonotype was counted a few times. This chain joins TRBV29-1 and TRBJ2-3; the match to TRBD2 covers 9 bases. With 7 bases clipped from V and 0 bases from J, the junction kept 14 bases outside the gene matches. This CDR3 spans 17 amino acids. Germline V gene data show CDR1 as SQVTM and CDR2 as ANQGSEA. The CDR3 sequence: CSGIRGSGSLSTDTQYF. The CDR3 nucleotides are TGCAGCGGGATACGAGGTAGCGGGAGCCTGAGCACAGATACGCAGTATTTT.